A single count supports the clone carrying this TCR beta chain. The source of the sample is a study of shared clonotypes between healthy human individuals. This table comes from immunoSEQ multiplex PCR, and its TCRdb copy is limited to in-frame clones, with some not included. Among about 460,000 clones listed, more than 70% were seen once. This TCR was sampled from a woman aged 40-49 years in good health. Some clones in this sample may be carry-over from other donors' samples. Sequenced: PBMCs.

In DNA form, the CDR3 reads TGTGCCACCAGCAGAGATCGTATGACAGACATGCAGTATTTT. Encoded protein: CATSRDRMTDMQYF. The V and J genes are TRBV15 and TRBJ2-3; D may be TRBD1 (5 bases). Germline V gives CDR1 LNHNV, CDR2 YYDKDF (reference sequence). Trimming cost V 0 bases and J 11 bases, with 15 bases left between them. CDR3 length equals 14 residues. Looking up the rest from reference TRBV15 and TRBJ2-3 gives the full variable domain: DAMVIQNPRYQVTQFGKPVTLSCSQTLNHNVMYWYQQKSSQAPKLLFHYYDKDFNNEADTPDNFQSRRPNTSFCFLDIRSPGLGDTAMYLCATSRDRMTDMQYFGPGTRLTVL.